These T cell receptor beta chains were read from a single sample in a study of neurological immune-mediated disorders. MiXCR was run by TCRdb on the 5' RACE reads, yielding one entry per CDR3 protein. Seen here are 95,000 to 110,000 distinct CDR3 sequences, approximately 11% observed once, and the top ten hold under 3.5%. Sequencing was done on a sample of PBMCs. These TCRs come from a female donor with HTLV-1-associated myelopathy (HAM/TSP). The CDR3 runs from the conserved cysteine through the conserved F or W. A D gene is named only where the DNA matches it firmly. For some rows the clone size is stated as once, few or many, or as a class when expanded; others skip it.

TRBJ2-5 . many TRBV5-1 CASSLGGVQETQYF TGCGCCAGCAGCTTGGGAGGGGTCCAAGAGACCCAGTACTTC
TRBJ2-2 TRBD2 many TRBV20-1 CSGTSGGHGELFF TGCAGTGGGACTAGCGGGGGTCACGGGGAGCTGTTTTTT
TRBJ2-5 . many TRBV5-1 CASSPSLAGQETQYF TGCGCCAGCAGCCCATCTCTTGCGGGCCAAGAGACCCAGTACTTC
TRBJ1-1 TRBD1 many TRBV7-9 CASSLADRYTEAFF TGTGCCAGCAGCTTAGCGGACAGGTACACTGAAGCTTTCTTT
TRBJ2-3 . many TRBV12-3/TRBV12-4 CASSFQTESTDTQYF TGTGCCAGCAGTTTTCAAACAGAAAGCACAGATACGCAGTATTTT
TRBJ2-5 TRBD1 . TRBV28 CASTPGQGRETQYF TGTGCCAGCACCCCGGGACAGGGGAGGGAGACCCAGTACTTC
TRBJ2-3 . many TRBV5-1 CASSLSGLVTDTQYF TGCGCCAGCAGCTTGTCGGGTTTAGTGACAGATACGCAGTATTTT
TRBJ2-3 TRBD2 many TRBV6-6 CASRPQRGGDTQYF TGTGCCAGCAGACCACAGCGGGGGGGAGATACGCAGTATTTT
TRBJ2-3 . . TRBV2 CASIGGSTDTQYF TGTGCCAGCATCGGGGGAAGCACAGATACGCAGTATTTT
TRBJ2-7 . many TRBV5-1 CASSGGAGIPYEQYF TGCGCCAGCAGCGGCGGGGCAGGGATACCCTACGAGCAGTACTTC
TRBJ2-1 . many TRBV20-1 CSAREVVVVNEQFF TGCAGTGCTAGAGAGGTAGTTGTCGTAAATGAGCAGTTCTTC
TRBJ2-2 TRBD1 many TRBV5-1 CASSPQGQGTGELFF TGCGCCAGCAGCCCCCAGGGACAGGGGACCGGGGAGCTGTTTTTT
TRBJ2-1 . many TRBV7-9 CASSPWTTYNEQFF TGTGCCAGCAGCCCATGGACAACCTACAATGAGCAGTTCTTC
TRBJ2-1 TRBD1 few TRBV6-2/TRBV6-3 CASSLNTYRGQGFF TGTGCCAGCAGTCTAAATACCTACAGGGGGCAGGGTTTCTTC
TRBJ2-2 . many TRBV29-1 CSVDYRNTGELFF TGCAGCGTTGACTACAGGAACACCGGGGAGCTGTTTTTT
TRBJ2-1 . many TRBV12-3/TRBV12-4 CASTQRGGIFGEQFF TGTGCCAGCACCCAGAGGGGGGGAATCTTCGGTGAGCAGTTCTTC
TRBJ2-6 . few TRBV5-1 CASSLAGQISGANVLTF TGCGCCAGCAGCTTGGCCGGACAGATCTCTGGGGCCAACGTCCTGACTTTC
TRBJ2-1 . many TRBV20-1 CSATDRRSSYNEQFF TGCAGTGCTACAGACAGGCGGAGCTCCTACAATGAGCAGTTCTTC
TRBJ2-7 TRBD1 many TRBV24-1 CATSDYGQGPDEQYF TGTGCCACCAGTGACTACGGACAGGGCCCGGACGAGCAGTACTTC